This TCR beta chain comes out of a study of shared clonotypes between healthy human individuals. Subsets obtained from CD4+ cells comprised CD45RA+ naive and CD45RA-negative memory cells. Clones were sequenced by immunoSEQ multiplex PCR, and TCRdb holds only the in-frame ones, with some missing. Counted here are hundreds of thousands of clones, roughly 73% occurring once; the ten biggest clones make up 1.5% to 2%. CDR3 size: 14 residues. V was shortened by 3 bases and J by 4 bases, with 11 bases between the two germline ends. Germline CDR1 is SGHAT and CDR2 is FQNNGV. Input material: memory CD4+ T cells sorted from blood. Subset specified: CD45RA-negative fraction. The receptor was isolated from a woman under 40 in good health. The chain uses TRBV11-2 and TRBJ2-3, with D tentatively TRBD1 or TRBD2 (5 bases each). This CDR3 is CASSFGGRSDTQYF. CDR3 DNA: TGTGCCAGCAGCTTTGGGGGTCGTTCAGATACGCAGTATTTT.